These 13 T cell receptor beta chains were sequenced from one sample in a study of beta chain features in type 1 diabetes (dated by TCRdb to the late 2010s). Points the paper makes about the study in general: In all four CD4+ subsets, TCRB CDR3 length was moderately but significantly shorter in type 1 diabetes patients.

Library method: the immunoSEQ multiplex PCR assay. The entire amount of isolated RNA was reverse transcribed using the High Capacity cDNA Reverse Transcription Kit, so the sequenced TCRB transcripts were expressed ones. Here the immuneACCESS table is served through TCRdb, limited to in-frame sequences with V and J called. Missing clones are a known gap in these copies; in checked studies unresolved V genes cover under half, and the rest lacks a known reason. The sample records roughly 700,000 clones, 13% of which are singletons. Around 0.022% of the sample lies in the top ten. Their antigens remain unidentified. The sample comprised naive CD4+ T cells from blood. The sample's cell subset or site label is to be understood as: true naive CD4+ T cells. The receptor set was obtained from a man aged 18 to 29 with type 1 diabetes.

The chain joins TRBV27 to TRBJ2-1, with a possible D match to TRBD2 (6 bases). V was trimmed by 1 base and J by 1 base, leaving 11 bases between them. Looked up from germline, CDR1 is MNHEY and CDR2 is SMNVEV (reference sequence). This CDR3 has 16 residues. The CDR3 protein is CASSLLRAGSYNEQFF. The CDR3 DNA is TGTGCCAGCAGTTTATTGCGGGCGGGGTCCTACAATGAGCAGTTCTTC.

The genes are TRBV30 and TRBJ1-2, with 7 positions matching TRBD1. This CDR3 comprises 13 residues. The germline CDR1 and CDR2 sequences are GTSNPN and SVGIG (reference sequence). Trimming removed 0 bases from V and 7 bases from J; junction bases left unmatched: 5. This CDR3 is CAWSVEGATGYTF. As DNA, the CDR3 is TGTGCCTGGAGTGTCGAGGGGGCGACTGGCTACACCTTC.

The chain carries TRBV6-4 and TRBJ2-2; 9 bases match TRBD2. The CDR3 is 15 residues long. V lost 7 bases, J lost 6 bases, and 9 bases stayed unmatched. Germline V gene sequence: CDR1 MRHNA, CDR2 SNTAGT. CDR3 sequence: CASTPSSGASGELFF. CDR3 nucleotide sequence: TGTGCCAGCACCCCCTCTAGCGGGGCGTCCGGGGAGCTGTTTTTT.

This chain links TRBV6-1 with TRBJ2-1; a weak D match, TRBD1 (5 bases). V lost 4 bases and J lost 6, with 13 bases in between. Germline V gene data show CDR1 as MNHNS and CDR2 as SASEGT. The CDR3 loop spans 14 amino acids. CDR3 sequence: CASSVQVPSNEQFF. The DNA of the CDR3 is TGTGCCAGCAGTGTACAGGTACCAAGCAATGAGCAGTTCTTC.

The J gene is TRBJ2-1, the V gene TRBV7-8; no firm D call. Germline CDR1 reads SGHVS; CDR2 reads FQNEAQ. This CDR3 is 15 amino acids long. V was shortened by 0 bases and J by 2 bases, with 8 bases between the two germline ends. The CDR3 region is CASSLAIGAYNEQFF. CDR3 bases: TGTGCCAGCAGCTTAGCGATAGGAGCCTACAATGAGCAGTTCTTC.

The chain employs TRBV4-1 and TRBJ1-4; no definite D call. Germline V gene lookup returns CDR1 MGHRA and CDR2 YSYEKL. The CDR3 length is 15 residues. Trimming pared 4 bases from V and 8 bases from J, leaving 17 bases between. CDR3 in amino acids: CASSLQGGRNEKLFF. CDR3 DNA: TGCGCCAGCAGCCTCCAAGGAGGGAGAAACGAAAAACTGTTTTTT.

The V and J genes are TRBV7-9 and TRBJ2-7; a weak D match, TRBD1 (6 bases). The germline V gene has CDR1 SEHNR and CDR2 FQNEAQ (reference sequence). The CDR3 is 14 residues long. Trimming pared 8 bases from V and 0 bases from J, leaving 14 bases between. This CDR3 is CASSGTTSSYEQYF. The CDR3 DNA reads TGTGCCAGCTCCGGGACAACAAGCTCCTACGAGCAGTACTTC.

This clone was counted only a few times. This chain connects TRBV27 to TRBJ2-5; the D call may be TRBD1 or TRBD2 (5 bases each). The germline V gene has CDR1 MNHEY and CDR2 SMNVEV (reference sequence). V dropped 8 bases and J dropped 7 bases, with 11 bases sitting between them. The CDR3 extends over 11 amino acids. CDR3 sequence: CASQTGRTQYF. Written as DNA, the CDR3 is TGTGCCAGCCAAACGGGACGGACCCAGTACTTC.

This clone has a handful of counts. The CDR3 loop reads CASSRGPLQETQYF. CDR3 DNA sequence: TGTGCCAGCAGCAGGGGGCCCCTCCAAGAGACCCAGTACTTC. The chain links TRBV2 to TRBJ2-5; 8 positions match TRBD1. After removal of 6 bases from V and 1 base from J, the junction contained 4 bases not matched to a gene. The CDR3 covers 14 residues. CDR1 and CDR2 (germline): SNHLY, FYNNEI.

The V gene is TRBV11-3, the J gene TRBJ2-5, with 14 bases that match TRBD2. J gave up 1 base and V 4 bases, and 5 bases lay outside the gene matches. There are 17 residues in the CDR3. Germline V gives CDR1 SGHNT, CDR2 YENEEA. The CDR3 DNA sequence: TGTGCCAGCAGCTCGGGACTAGCGGGGGACCTCCAAGAGACCCAGTACTTC. Encoded protein: CASSSGLAGDLQETQYF.

This chain uses TRBV6-6 with TRBJ2-1; D gene unclear. The germline CDR1 and CDR2 sequences are MNHNY and SVGAGI (reference sequence). Between the trimmed V and J ends, which lost 5 bases and 7 bases, there was a span of 6 bases. The CDR3 loop spans 11 amino acids. CDR3 in amino acids: CASSNINEQFF. CDR3 bases: TGTGCCAGCAGTAATATTAATGAGCAGTTCTTC.

The chain has TRBV18 and TRBJ1-5; 9 positions agree with TRBD1. This CDR3 has 19 residues. CDR1 and CDR2 (germline): KGHSH, LQKENI. J lost 5 bases, V lost 3 bases, and 17 bases had no gene match. The CDR3 region has the DNA TGTGCCAGCTCACCCGGGACAGGGAGGAGAGAAGTGGTGGATCAGCCCCAGCATTTT. This encodes CASSPGTGRREVVDQPQHF.

In its sample, this clone was seen a few times. The V and J genes are TRBV29-1 and TRBJ1-1; D is ambiguous. Looked up from germline, CDR1 is SQVTM and CDR2 is ANQGSEA. Trimming shortened V by 2 bases and J by 5 bases, and 9 bases separated the two germline ends. The CDR3 runs to 12 residues. The CDR3 nucleotides are TGCAGCGTTGAAAGGGTAGGGACTGAAGCTTTCTTT. Residues: CSVERVGTEAFF.